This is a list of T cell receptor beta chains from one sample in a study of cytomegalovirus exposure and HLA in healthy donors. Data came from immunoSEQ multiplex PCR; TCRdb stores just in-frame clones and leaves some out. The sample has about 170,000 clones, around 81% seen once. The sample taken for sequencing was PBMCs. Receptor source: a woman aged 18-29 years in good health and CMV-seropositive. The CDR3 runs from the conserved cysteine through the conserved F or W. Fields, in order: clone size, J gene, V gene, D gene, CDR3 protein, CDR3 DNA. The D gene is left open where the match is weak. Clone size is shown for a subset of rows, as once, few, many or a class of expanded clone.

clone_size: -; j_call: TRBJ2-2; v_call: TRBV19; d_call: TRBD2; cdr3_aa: CASIGGGGELFF; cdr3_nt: TGTGCCAGTATCGGCGGGGGCGGGGAGCTGTTTTTT
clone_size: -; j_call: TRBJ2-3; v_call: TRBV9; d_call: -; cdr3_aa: CASSVALGSGADTQYF; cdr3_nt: TGTGCCAGCAGCGTAGCTCTAGGCTCAGGGGCAGATACGCAGTATTTT
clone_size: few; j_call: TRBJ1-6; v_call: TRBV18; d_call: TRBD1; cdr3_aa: CASSLLTGEDSPLHF; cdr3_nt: TGTGCCAGCTCACTTCTGACAGGGGAAGACTCACCCCTCCACTTT
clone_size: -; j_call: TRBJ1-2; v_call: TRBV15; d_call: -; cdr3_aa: CATSRTTPVLTF; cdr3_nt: TGTGCCACCAGCAGAACGACACCGGTTCTCACCTTC
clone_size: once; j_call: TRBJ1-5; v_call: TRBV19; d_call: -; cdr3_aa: CASSRRTPYNQPQHF; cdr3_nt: TGTGCCAGTAGTAGGCGGACACCCTACAATCAGCCCCAGCATTTT
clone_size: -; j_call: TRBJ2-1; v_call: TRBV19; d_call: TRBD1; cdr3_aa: CASSPGQGASYNEQFF; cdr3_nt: TGTGCCAGTAGCCCGGGACAGGGAGCGTCCTACAATGAGCAGTTCTTC
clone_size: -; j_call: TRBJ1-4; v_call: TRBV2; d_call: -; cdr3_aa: CASRGGTTNEKLFF; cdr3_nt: TGTGCCAGCAGGGGGGGGACCACTAATGAAAAACTGTTTTTT
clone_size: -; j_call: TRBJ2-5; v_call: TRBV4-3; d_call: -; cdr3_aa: CASSQDPTSGGWETQYF; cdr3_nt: TGCGCCAGCAGCCAAGACCCCACAAGCGGAGGTTGGGAGACCCAGTACTTC
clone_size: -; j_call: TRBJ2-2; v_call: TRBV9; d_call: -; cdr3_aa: CASSVALGDRQTNTGELFF; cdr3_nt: TGTGCCAGCAGCGTAGCTCTGGGTGACAGACAGACGAACACCGGGGAGCTGTTTTTT
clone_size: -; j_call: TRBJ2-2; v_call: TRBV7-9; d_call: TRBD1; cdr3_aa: CASSSRQGAVTGELFF; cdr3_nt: TGTGCCAGCAGCTCCCGACAGGGGGCGGTCACCGGGGAGCTGTTTTTT
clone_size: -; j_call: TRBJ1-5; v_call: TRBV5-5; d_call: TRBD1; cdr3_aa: CASSEGQNQPQHF; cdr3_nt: TGTGCCAGCAGCGAGGGACAGAATCAGCCCCAGCATTTT
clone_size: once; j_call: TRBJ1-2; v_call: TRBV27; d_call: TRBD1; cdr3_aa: CASSTGGNYGYIF; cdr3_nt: TGTGCCTCCTCGACAGGGGGCAACTATGGCTACATCTTC
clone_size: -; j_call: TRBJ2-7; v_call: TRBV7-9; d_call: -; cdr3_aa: CASSSQDEQYF; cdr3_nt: TGTGCCAGCAGCTCACAGGACGAGCAGTACTTC
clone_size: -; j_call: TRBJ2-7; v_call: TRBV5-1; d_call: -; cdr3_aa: CASSLGGEPYEQYF; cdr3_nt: TGCGCCAGCAGCTTAGGGGGTGAACCCTACGAGCAGTACTTC
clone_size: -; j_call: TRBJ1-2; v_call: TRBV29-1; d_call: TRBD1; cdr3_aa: CSVGLEMGQGAGYTF; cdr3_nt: TGCAGCGTTGGCTTAGAAATGGGACAGGGGGCCGGCTACACCTTC
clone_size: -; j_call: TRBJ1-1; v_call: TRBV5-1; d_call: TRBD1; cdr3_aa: CASSYTGTDLNTEAFF; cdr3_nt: TGCGCCAGCAGCTACACCGGGACAGATTTGAACACTGAAGCTTTCTTT